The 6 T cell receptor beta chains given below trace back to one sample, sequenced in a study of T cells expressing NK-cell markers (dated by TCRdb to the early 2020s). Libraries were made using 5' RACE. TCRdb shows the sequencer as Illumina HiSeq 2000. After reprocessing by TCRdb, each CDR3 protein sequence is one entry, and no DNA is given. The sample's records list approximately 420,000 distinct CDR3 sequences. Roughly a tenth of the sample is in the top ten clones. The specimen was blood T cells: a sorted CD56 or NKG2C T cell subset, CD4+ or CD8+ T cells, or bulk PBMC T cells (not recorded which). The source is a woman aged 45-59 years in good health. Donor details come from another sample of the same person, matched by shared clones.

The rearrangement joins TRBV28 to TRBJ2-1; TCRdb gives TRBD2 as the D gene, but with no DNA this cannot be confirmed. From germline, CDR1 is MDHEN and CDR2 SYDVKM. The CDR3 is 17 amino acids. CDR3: CASSFPLLAASSNEQFF. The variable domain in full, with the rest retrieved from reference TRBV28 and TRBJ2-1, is DVKVTQSSRYLVKRTGEKVFLECVQDMDHENMFWYRQDPGLGLRLIYFSYDVKMKEKGDIPEGYSVSREKKERFSLILESASTNQTSMYLCASSFPLLAASSNEQFFGPGTRLTVL.

CDR3 region: CATSDPGQGPGSKNIQYF. The V call is TRBV24-1, the J call TRBJ2-4; TCRdb selects TRBD1, and the lack of DNA leaves this call unchecked. The CDR3 length is 18 residues. CDR1 and CDR2 from the germline V gene are KGHDR and SFDVKD.

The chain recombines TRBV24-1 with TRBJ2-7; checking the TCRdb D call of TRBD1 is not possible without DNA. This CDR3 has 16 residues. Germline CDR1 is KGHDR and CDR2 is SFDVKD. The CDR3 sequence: CATSDSGRDAIGEQYF.

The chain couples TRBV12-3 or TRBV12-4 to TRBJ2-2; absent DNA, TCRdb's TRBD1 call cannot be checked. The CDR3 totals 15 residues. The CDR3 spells CASSFPDPNTGELFF.

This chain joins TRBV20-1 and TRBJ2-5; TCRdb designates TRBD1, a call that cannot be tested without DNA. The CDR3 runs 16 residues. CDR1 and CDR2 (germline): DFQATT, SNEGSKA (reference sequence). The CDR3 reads CSAHPGPGHPQETQYF.

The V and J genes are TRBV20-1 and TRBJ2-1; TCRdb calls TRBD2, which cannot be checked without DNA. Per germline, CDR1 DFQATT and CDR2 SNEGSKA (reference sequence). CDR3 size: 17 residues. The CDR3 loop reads CSPGSRGRAFGHNEQFF.